These 21 T cell receptor beta chains were sequenced from one sample in a study of response to subunit inactivated influenza vaccine. TCRdb re-called the RT-PCR reads through MiXCR, storing one row per CDR3 protein. The sample contains 500,000 to 600,000 distinct CDR3 sequences, 16% of which appear only once. Sequenced here: CD4+ T cells sorted from PBMCs, sampled roughly 24 months after vaccination. The source is a man aged 50 to 69 who received an inactivated influenza vaccine.

This chain uses TRBV20-1 with TRBJ2-5; tentative D call: TRBD2 (6 bases). Germline CDR1 is DFQATT and CDR2 is SNEGSKA (reference sequence). The CDR3 is 13 amino acids. V was clipped by 6 bases and J by 2 bases, with 13 bases between them. CDR3 protein: CSADPGGQETQYF. The CDR3 DNA reads TGCAGTGCCGATCCCGGGGGACAAGAGACCCAGTACTTC.

The chain links TRBV12-3 or TRBV12-4 to TRBJ2-5; D might be TRBD1 (5 bases). This CDR3 has 13 amino acids. V was clipped by 6 bases and J by 3 bases, with 11 bases between them. CDR3 nucleotides: TGTGCCAGCAGGACGACAGTCGAAGAGACCCAGTACTTC. Translation: CASRTTVEETQYF.

This clonotype was observed many times. V and J are TRBV3-1 and TRBJ2-7, with D tentatively TRBD1 (6 bases). Trimming removed 2 bases from V and 0 bases from J, with 11 bases in between. The CDR3 covers 15 residues. The germline gives CDR1 LGHDT, CDR2 YNNKEL (reference sequence). CDR3 nucleotides: TGTGCCAGCAGCCAACAGGGGCGCAGCTCCTACGAGCAGTACTTC. Its protein product is CASSQQGRSSYEQYF.

This clonotype was counted between two and nine times. The chain combines TRBV20-1 with TRBJ1-6; 10 nucleotides align to TRBD1. Trimming removed 4 bases from V and 7 bases from J; junction bases left unmatched: 4. Germline V CDR1 and CDR2: DFQATT, SNEGSKA (reference sequence). This CDR3 has 14 amino acids. CDR3 region: CSATGQGTNSPLHF. The CDR3 DNA follows: TGCAGTGCTACGGGACAGGGGACGAATTCACCCCTCCACTTT.

This rearrangement joins TRBV9 to TRBJ2-3; TRBD1 or TRBD2 may be the D gene (5 bases each). The V gene lost 2 bases and the J gene lost 1 base, with 14 bases spanning the gap. There are 16 residues in the CDR3. Germline CDR1 and CDR2: SGDLS and YYNGEE. The CDR3 sequence is CASSVGGRPRTDTQYF. For the CDR3, the DNA is TGTGCCAGCAGCGTTGGGGGAAGGCCCCGCACAGATACGCAGTATTTT.

This clonotype showed up just a few times. This chain uses TRBV19 with TRBJ1-5, with D uncertain. The CDR3 contains 12 residues. V lost 5 bases, J lost 3 bases, and 5 bases lay in between. Germline loops: CDR1 LNHDA, CDR2 SQIVND (reference sequence). The CDR3 coding sequence is TGTGCCAGTAGTCCCTACAATCAGCCCCAGCATTTT. Translating it yields CASSPYNQPQHF.

The chain is built from TRBV5-6 and TRBJ2-7; D unresolved. Germline values: CDR1 SGHDT, CDR2 YYEEEE. This CDR3 has 12 amino acids. With 3 bases removed from V and 2 bases from J, the gap between germline ends came to 6 bases. The DNA for the CDR3 is TGTGCCAGCAGCTCATCGACCTACGAGCAGTACTTC. Its translation: CASSSSTYEQYF.

This clonotype was observed a few times. The chain joins TRBV20-1 to TRBJ2-5, with 11 bases matching TRBD2. V lost 6 bases to trimming and J lost 5 bases; unmatched junction nucleotides: 11. The CDR3 length is 15 residues. Germline V CDR1 and CDR2: DFQATT, SNEGSKA (reference sequence). The CDR3 here is CSADIAGGWIETQYF. As DNA, the CDR3 is TGCAGTGCGGACATAGCGGGAGGGTGGATTGAGACCCAGTACTTC.

This chain joins TRBV5-1 and TRBJ1-1, with D tentatively TRBD1 (6 bases). Deletions cut 0 bases from V and 1 base from J, with 16 bases between. The CDR3 covers 17 residues. Germline assignment: CDR1 SGHRS and CDR2 YFSETQ. The CDR3 nucleotides are TGCGCCAGCAGCTTGGGGGGACAAATCATCTCGAACACTGAAGCTTTCTTT. Its translation is CASSLGGQIISNTEAFF.

This clonotype was seen more than once but under ten times. The rearrangement uses TRBV20-1 and TRBJ1-6; D unclear. The ends were cut back, 5 bases at V and 9 bases at J, with 14 bases in the middle. This CDR3 comprises 13 residues. Germline V gene sequence: CDR1 DFQATT, CDR2 SNEGSKA (reference sequence). CDR3 in DNA: TGCAGTGCTGGTACGGGCCTCGGTTCACCCCTCCACTTT. It codes for CSAGTGLGSPLHF.

The chain is built from TRBV7-2 and TRBJ1-3; D unclear. The germline gives CDR1 SGHTA, CDR2 FQGNSA. Trimming took off 3 bases at V and 0 bases at J, with 9 bases between the two ends. This CDR3 has 15 amino acids. In DNA form, the CDR3 reads TGTGCCAGCAGCTTGGTCGGCAACTCTGGAAACACCATATATTTT. This sequence encodes CASSLVGNSGNTIYF. Full variable domain (missing parts from reference TRBV7-2 and TRBJ1-3): GAGVSQSPSNKVTEKGKDVELRCDPISGHTALYWYRQSLGQGLEFLIYFQGNSAPDKSGLPSDRFSAERTGGSVSTLTIQRTQQEDSAVYLCASSLVGNSGNTIYFGEGSWLTVV.

V gene TRBV29-1 combines with J gene TRBJ2-3; unclear D gene. Germline V gives CDR1 SQVTM, CDR2 ANQGSEA. V was shortened by 7 bases and J by 0 bases, with 8 bases between the two germline ends. This CDR3 is 12 amino acids long. CDR3 sequence (DNA): TGCAGCGCCCATACTAGCACAGATACGCAGTATTTT. This translates into CSAHTSTDTQYF.

This chain joins TRBV19 and TRBJ2-7; 13 nucleotides match TRBD2. CDR3 length: 17 residues. Looked up from germline, CDR1 is LNHDA and CDR2 is SQIVND (reference sequence). The V segment lost 4 bases and the J segment 3 bases; nucleotides outside the gene matches: 9. CDR3 protein: CASSRGLAGVGNYEQYF. The CDR3 DNA reads TGTGCCAGTAGTAGAGGACTAGCGGGAGTGGGAAACTACGAGCAGTACTTC.

This clonotype has more than one count but fewer than ten. The J gene is TRBJ2-5, the V gene TRBV5-1; D not certain. With 0 bases removed from V and 2 bases from J, the gap between germline ends came to 14 bases. Germline V CDR1 and CDR2: SGHRS, YFSETQ. CDR3 length: 16 amino acids. Written as DNA, the CDR3 is TGCGCCAGCAGCTTGGGTCCTATTGTGGATCAAGAGACCCAGTACTTC. This gives the protein CASSLGPIVDQETQYF. The whole variable domain, remainder taken from reference TRBV5-1 and TRBJ2-5, is KAGVTQTPRYLIKTRGQQVTLSCSPISGHRSVSWYQQTPGQGLQFLFEYFSETQRNKGNFPGRFSGRQFSNSRSEMNVSTLELGDSALYLCASSLGPIVDQETQYFGPGTRLLVL.

This chain links TRBV18 with TRBJ2-1; no reliable D call. V was trimmed by 7 bases and J by 5 bases, leaving 12 bases between them. The germline gives CDR1 KGHSH, CDR2 LQKENI. CDR3 length: 13 residues. In nucleotides, the CDR3 is TGTGCCAGCTGCTACTGGGCGGACAATGAGCAGTTCTTC. The encoded protein is CASCYWADNEQFF.

This clonotype appeared a few times. The chain combines TRBV6-1 with TRBJ1-1, with a weak D call TRBD1 (5 bases). The V end was cut by 1 base, the J end by 10 bases, with 10 bases between. CDR1 and CDR2 from the germline V gene are MNHNS and SASEGT. CDR3 size: 12 residues. CDR3 residues: CASSEGGTRAFF. The CDR3 bases are TGTGCCAGCAGTGAAGGGGGGACTCGAGCTTTCTTT.

This clonotype has more than one count but fewer than ten. The rearrangement joins TRBV3-1 to TRBJ2-7; weak D call: TRBD2 (6 bases). V was cut by 2 bases and J by 0 bases, with 11 bases left in between. This CDR3 is 15 amino acids long. From germline, CDR1 is LGHDT and CDR2 YNNKEL (reference sequence). The CDR3 sequence is CASSQRIAVSYEQYF. The CDR3, as DNA: TGTGCCAGCAGCCAAAGGATAGCGGTCTCCTACGAGCAGTACTTC.

This clonotype was seen at least ten times. The rearrangement links TRBV12-3 or TRBV12-4 to TRBJ1-2, with 8 nucleotides matching TRBD1. V lost 6 bases and J lost 5; bases outside the gene matches: 5. The CDR3 is made up of 13 amino acids. The CDR3: CASSTGQAYGYTF. DNA of the CDR3: TGTGCCAGCAGCACGGGACAGGCTTATGGCTACACCTTC.

This clonotype was counted ten times or more. This chain joins TRBV5-1 and TRBJ2-1, with D perhaps matching TRBD1 (6 bases). The CDR3 totals 17 residues. V lost 0 bases to trimming and J lost 4 bases, with 17 bases between them. Germline CDR1 and CDR2: SGHRS and YFSETQ. CDR3 bases: TGCGCCAGCAGCTTGGACCAGGGGTTCAATCATTACAATGAGCAGTTCTTC. This codes for CASSLDQGFNHYNEQFF.

The rearrangement uses TRBV10-3 and TRBJ2-2; possible D gene TRBD1, 5 bases. The CDR3 is 14 amino acids. Germline loops: CDR1 ENHRY, CDR2 SYGVKD. V was clipped by 2 bases and J by 1 base, with 5 bases between them. CDR3 in DNA: TGTGCCATCAGTGAGGGACAGAACACCGGGGAGCTGTTTTTT. Amino acids: CAISEGQNTGELFF.

The rearrangement joins TRBV14 to TRBJ1-2; TRBD1 aligns across 8 bases. There are 14 residues in the CDR3. Germline V gene sequence: CDR1 SGHDN, CDR2 FVKESK. V lost 1 base to trimming and J lost 8 bases; unmatched junction nucleotides: 6. CDR3 sequence (DNA): TGTGCCAGCAGCCAAGTGACCGGGACAGGAGGCTACACCTTC. Encoded protein: CASSQVTGTGGYTF.